Listed below are T cell receptor beta chains from one sample, sequenced in a study of technical replicates of blood from a handful of donors. TCRdb's table, derived via immunoSEQ multiplex PCR, lists solely in-frame clones and lacks some. Counted here are about 100,000 clones, 90% to 96% occurring once; the ten biggest clones make up 0.22%. Sequencing used T cells isolated from PBMCs. The receptors here all came from a human donor in good health. Both conserved end residues are part of each CDR3. A D gene is named only where the DNA matches it firmly.

V: TRBV4-2
J: TRBJ1-4
D: NA
CDR3: CASSPAQAGGEKLFF

V: TRBV10-3
J: TRBJ1-1
D: TRBD1
CDR3: CAARDRVGNTEAFF

V: TRBV19
J: TRBJ2-7
D: TRBD2
CDR3: CASSPGLAGSYEQYF

V: TRBV11-2
J: TRBJ2-7
D: NA
CDR3: CASSSGIYEQYF

V: TRBV30
J: TRBJ2-5
D: NA
CDR3: CAWRPKGQRETQYF

V: TRBV11-3
J: TRBJ1-4
D: NA
CDR3: CASSLVTSNEKLFF

V: TRBV6-1
J: TRBJ1-1
D: NA
CDR3: CASSEGPVMNTEAFF

V: TRBV6-1
J: TRBJ2-1
D: NA
CDR3: CASSEKWKQSSYNEQFF

V: TRBV5-1
J: TRBJ2-3
D: TRBD2
CDR3: CASSLAVAREGTDTQYF

V: TRBV30
J: TRBJ1-1
D: NA
CDR3: CAWSQDGGWAFF

V: TRBV5-1
J: TRBJ2-3
D: NA
CDR3: CASSLTGHSTDTQYF

V: TRBV15
J: TRBJ1-5
D: NA
CDR3: CATSRVGGLGNQPQHF

V: TRBV28
J: TRBJ1-2
D: NA
CDR3: CASSLVRGHYGYTF

V: TRBV28
J: TRBJ1-3
D: TRBD1
CDR3: CASSAPGTGWSGNTIYF

V: TRBV4-1
J: TRBJ2-3
D: NA
CDR3: CASSPGQDHTDTQYF

V: TRBV21-1
J: TRBJ2-7
D: NA
CDR3: CASSMETSGKKAYEQYF

V: TRBV4-1
J: TRBJ2-1
D: NA
CDR3: CASSQVPADNEQFF

V: TRBV7-2
J: TRBJ2-3
D: NA
CDR3: CASSRTGQSTDTQYF

V: TRBV10-3
J: TRBJ2-5
D: NA
CDR3: CAISQQETQYF

V: TRBV6-4
J: TRBJ2-3
D: NA
CDR3: CASSVMAGSTDTQYF

V: TRBV11-2
J: TRBJ2-7
D: TRBD2
CDR3: CASSLGGGGYEQYF

V: TRBV28
J: TRBJ2-3
D: NA
CDR3: CAIITQIAALGTDTQYF

V: TRBV19
J: TRBJ1-2
D: TRBD1
CDR3: CASRGTGGAGYGYTF

V: TRBV5-1
J: TRBJ2-3
D: NA
CDR3: CASSLRQGGTDTQYF